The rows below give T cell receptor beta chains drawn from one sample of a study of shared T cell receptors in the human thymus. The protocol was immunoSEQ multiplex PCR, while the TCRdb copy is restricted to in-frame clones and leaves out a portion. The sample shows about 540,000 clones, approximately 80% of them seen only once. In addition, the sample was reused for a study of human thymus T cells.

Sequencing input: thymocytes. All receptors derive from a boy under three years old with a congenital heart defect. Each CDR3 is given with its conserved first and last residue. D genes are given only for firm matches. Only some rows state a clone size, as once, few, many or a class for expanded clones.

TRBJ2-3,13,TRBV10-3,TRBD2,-,CATLSGREDTQYF,TGTGCCACCCTTAGCGGGCGTGAAGATACGCAGTATTTT
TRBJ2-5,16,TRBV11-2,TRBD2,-,CASSHSPSGSQETQYF,TGTGCCAGCAGCCACTCTCCTAGCGGGAGCCAAGAGACCCAGTACTTC
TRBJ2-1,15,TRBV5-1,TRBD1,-,CASSSGTGVYNEQFF,TGCGCCAGCAGCTCCGGGACAGGGGTCTACAATGAGCAGTTCTTC
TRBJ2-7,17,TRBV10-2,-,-,CATKRSYREYPGHEQYF,TGCGCCACCAAGAGGTCCTACCGGGAGTACCCCGGTCACGAGCAGTACTTC
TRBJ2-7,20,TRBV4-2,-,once,CASSQDGAQTSYGASYEQYF,TGTGCCAGCAGCCAAGATGGTGCCCAGACTAGTTATGGGGCATCCTACGAGCAGTACTTC
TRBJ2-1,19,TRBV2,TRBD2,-,CASSAPSNLAGGPYNEQFF,TGTGCCAGCAGTGCCCCTTCAAACCTAGCGGGAGGGCCCTACAATGAGCAGTTCTTC
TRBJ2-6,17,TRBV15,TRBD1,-,CATSRPTGLGGANVLTF,TGTGCCACCAGCCGACCGACAGGGTTGGGAGGGGCCAACGTCCTGACTTTC
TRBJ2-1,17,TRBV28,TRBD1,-,CASSNPFGGQAINEQFF,TGTGCCAGCAGTAATCCCTTTGGGGGACAGGCTATCAATGAGCAGTTCTTC
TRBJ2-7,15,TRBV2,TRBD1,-,CASTTPGTEVYEQYF,TGTGCCAGCACCACCCCCGGGACAGAAGTATACGAGCAGTACTTC
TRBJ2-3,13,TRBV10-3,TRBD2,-,CAILRELSDTQYF,TGTGCCATTTTGCGGGAGTTGTCAGATACGCAGTATTTT
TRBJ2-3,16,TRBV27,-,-,CASRQQGLELEDTQYF,TGTGCCAGCCGGCAGCAGGGACTGGAGTTGGAAGATACGCAGTATTTT
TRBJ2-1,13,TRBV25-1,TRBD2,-,CAGRLAGRNEQFF,TGTGCCGGTCGACTAGCGGGAAGGAATGAGCAGTTCTTC
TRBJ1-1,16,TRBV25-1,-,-,CASSRGKSDENTEAFF,TGTGCCAGCAGTCGTGGCAAAAGCGACGAGAACACTGAAGCTTTCTTT
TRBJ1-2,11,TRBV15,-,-,CATSSPYGYTF,TGTGCCACCAGCAGTCCTTATGGCTACACCTTC
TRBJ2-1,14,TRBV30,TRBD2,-,CAWIPGGQREAEFF,TGTGCCTGGATTCCGGGGGGCCAGCGGGAGGCGGAGTTCTTC
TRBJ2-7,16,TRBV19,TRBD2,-,CASSIAPEAGALEQYF,TGTGCCAGTAGTATAGCCCCCGAAGCGGGAGCTCTCGAGCAGTACTTC
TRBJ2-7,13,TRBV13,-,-,CASSPAGPYEQYF,TGTGCCAGCAGCCCCGCGGGACCATACGAGCAGTACTTC
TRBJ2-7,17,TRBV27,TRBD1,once,CASRPTPYRGQTYEQYF,TGTGCCAGCAGACCTACTCCTTACAGGGGACAGACCTACGAGCAGTACTTC
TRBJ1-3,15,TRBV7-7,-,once,CAPPRRGTSGNTIYF,TGTGCCCCCCCCCGACGGGGAACCTCTGGAAACACCATATATTTT
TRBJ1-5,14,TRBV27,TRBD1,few,CASSATGRNQPQHF,TGTGCCAGCAGCGCGACAGGGCGCAATCAGCCCCAGCATTTT
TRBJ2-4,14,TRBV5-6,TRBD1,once,CASSFGTGKNIQYF,TGTGCCAGCAGCTTTGGGACAGGGAAAAACATTCAGTACTTC
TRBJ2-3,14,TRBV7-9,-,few,CASSLVTDADTQYF,TGTGCCAGCAGCTTAGTGACTGACGCAGATACGCAGTATTTT
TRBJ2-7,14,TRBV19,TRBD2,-,CASSIQAGGSGRYF,TGTGCCAGTAGTATTCAAGCGGGAGGCTCAGGACGGTACTTC
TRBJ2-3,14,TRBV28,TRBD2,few,CASSPPSGGETQYF,TGTGCCAGCAGTCCCCCTAGCGGAGGGGAAACGCAGTATTTT
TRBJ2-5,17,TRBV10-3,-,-,CAISAGGSPRGQETQYF,TGTGCCATCAGTGCGGGGGGCAGTCCTAGGGGACAAGAGACCCAGTACTTC
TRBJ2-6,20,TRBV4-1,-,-,CASSRPFEGAAISGANVLTF,TGCGCCAGCAGCCGACCTTTCGAAGGGGCCGCCATCTCTGGGGCCAACGTCCTGACTTTC
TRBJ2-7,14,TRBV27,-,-,CASSPWSRPYEQYF,TGTGCCAGCAGTCCTTGGAGTCGCCCCTACGAGCAGTACTTC
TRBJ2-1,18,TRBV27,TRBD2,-,CASSLGTPRTSGINEQFF,TGTGCCAGCAGTTTAGGTACCCCCCGGACTAGCGGGATCAATGAGCAGTTCTTC
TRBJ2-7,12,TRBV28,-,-,CASSSGSYEQYF,TGTGCCAGCAGTTCGGGGTCCTATGAGCAGTACTTC
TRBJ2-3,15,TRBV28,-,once,CASSPTLLPSDTQYF,TGTGCCAGCAGCCCTACTCTCCTCCCTTCAGATACGCAGTATTTT
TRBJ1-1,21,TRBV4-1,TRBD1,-,CASSQGASGTGFRHENTEAFF,TGCGCCAGCAGCCAAGGGGCATCCGGGACAGGGTTCCGCCATGAGAACACTGAAGCTTTCTTT
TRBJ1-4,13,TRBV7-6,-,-,CASSQRGDEKLFF,TGTGCCAGCAGCCAACGAGGTGATGAAAAACTGTTTTTT
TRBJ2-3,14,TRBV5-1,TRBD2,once,CASSLEAGVDTQYF,TGCGCCAGCAGCTTGGAGGCGGGAGTGGATACGCAGTATTTT
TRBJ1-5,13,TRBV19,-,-,CASSLGGVQPQHF,TGTGCCAGTAGTCTCGGAGGGGTTCAGCCCCAGCATTTT
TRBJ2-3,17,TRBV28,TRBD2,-,CASSLWASGSVTDTQYF,TGTGCCAGCAGTTTATGGGCTAGCGGGAGTGTAACAGATACGCAGTATTTT
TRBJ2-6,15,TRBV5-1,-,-,CASSLEGPGANVLTF,TGCGCCAGCAGCTTGGAGGGGCCTGGGGCCAACGTCCTGACTTTC
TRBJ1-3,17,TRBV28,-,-,CASSPFGGRYSGNTIYF,TGTGCCAGCAGTCCCTTTGGGGGCAGGTACTCTGGAAACACCATATATTTT
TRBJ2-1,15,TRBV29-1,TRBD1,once,CSVSPGQGSYNEQFF,TGCAGCGTTTCGCCGGGACAGGGTTCCTACAATGAGCAGTTCTTC
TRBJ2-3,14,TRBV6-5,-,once,CASSYSTSPGTQYF,TGTGCCAGCAGTTACTCTACTAGCCCAGGTACGCAGTATTTT
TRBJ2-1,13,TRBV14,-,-,CASSQVGSNEQFF,TGTGCCAGCAGCCAAGTCGGGAGTAATGAGCAGTTCTTC
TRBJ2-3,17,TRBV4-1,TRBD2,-,CASSQDPAGLGTDTQYF,TGCGCCAGCAGCCAAGACCCAGCGGGATTGGGGACAGATACGCAGTATTTT
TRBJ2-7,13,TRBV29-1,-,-,CSVEGDMGSEQYF,TGCAGCGTTGAAGGGGACATGGGTTCGGAGCAGTACTTC
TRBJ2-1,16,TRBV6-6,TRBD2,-,CASSYERGWSYNEQFF,TGTGCCAGCAGTTATGAGCGGGGCTGGTCCTACAATGAGCAGTTCTTC
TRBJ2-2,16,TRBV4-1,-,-,CASSQDAGMHTGELFF,TGCGCCAGCAGCCAAGATGCAGGGATGCACACCGGGGAGCTGTTTTTT
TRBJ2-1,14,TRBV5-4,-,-,CASSWGVPDNEQFF,TGTGCCAGCAGCTGGGGGGTCCCAGACAATGAGCAGTTCTTC
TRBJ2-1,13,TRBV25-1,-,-,CASSEGPENEQFF,TGTGCCAGCAGTGAGGGCCCAGAGAATGAGCAGTTCTTC
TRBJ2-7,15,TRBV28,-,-,CASSFLQGSTYEQYF,TGTGCCAGCAGTTTTCTCCAGGGGTCAACCTACGAGCAGTACTTC